The 30 T cell receptor beta chains below all came from one sample that was sequenced in a study of Ad26.COV2.S vaccination and SARS-CoV-2 variants. The treatment here: 15 to 20 received Ad26.COV2.S at low or high dose, single or two shots; 5 received placebo; per-sample allocation not given. Sampling happened 63 days after the first vaccine or placebo injection. Produced via immunoSEQ multiplex PCR; TCRdb's table is partial and in-frame only. The data contain roughly 270,000 clones, around 87% of them seen just once; the ten biggest clones take up 2.5% to 3.5%. Specimen: peripheral blood, collected in a trial of Ad26.COV2.S vaccine versus placebo. The receptors shown here come from a person between 18 and 65 years old who received the Ad26.COV2.S COVID-19 vaccine or a placebo.

The V call is TRBV6-5, the J call TRBJ2-1; 9 bases fit TRBD1. The CDR3 runs to 14 residues. V lost 2 bases, J lost 12 bases, and 8 bases stayed unmatched. The germline V gene has CDR1 MNHEY and CDR2 SVGAGI. This chain's CDR3 is CASSYGLQGAMQFF. CDR3 DNA sequence: TGTGCCAGCAGTTACGGGCTACAGGGGGCGATGCAGTTCTTC.

This clone was observed once. The rearrangement uses TRBV4-3 and TRBJ1-6, with D perhaps TRBD1 (6 bases). Germline CDR1 reads LGHNA; CDR2 reads YSLEER. With 1 base removed from V and 8 bases from J, the gap between germline ends came to 9 bases. The CDR3 is made up of 14 amino acids. The CDR3 DNA is TGCGCCAGCAGCCAAGCGGGGGGCCATTCACCCCTCCACTTT. Translation gives CASSQAGGHSPLHF.

Note on this clone: Because the CDR3's place on the DNA is in doubt, the DNA is left out and the CDR3 is given as listed by TCRdb. The rearrangement links TRBV11-2 to TRBJ2-1; TRBD2, the table's D call, was not compared with the DNA. Per the germline V gene, CDR1 is SGHAT and CDR2 is FQNNGV. Termini included, the CDR3 measures 14 amino acids. This chain's CDR3 is CASSFGSGALSLFF.

The chain links TRBV5-4 to TRBJ2-5, with 10 bases aligning to TRBD2. V shed 3 bases and J 4 bases; nucleotides not matched to a gene: 3. Germline V lookup: CDR1 SGHNT, CDR2 YYREEE (reference sequence). This CDR3 has 14 residues. The CDR3 sequence is CASSWTSGRETQYF. In DNA, the CDR3 is TGTGCCAGCAGCTGGACTAGCGGAAGAGAGACCCAGTACTTC.

This chain joins TRBV4-2 and TRBJ1-1, with TRBD1 identical over 7 bases. V shed 6 bases, J shed 1 base, and the junction held 5 bases outside the gene matches. The CDR3 spans 14 residues. CDR1 is LGHNA and CDR2 is YNFKEQ in the germline V gene. CDR3 loop: CASSDRDSNTEAFF. The CDR3 region has the DNA TGTGCCAGCAGTGACAGGGACTCGAACACTGAAGCTTTCTTT.

The V gene is TRBV5-6, the J gene TRBJ2-7; maybe TRBD1 (6 bases). CDR1 and CDR2 from the germline V gene are SGHDT and YYEEEE. The V gene lost 4 bases and the J gene lost 0 bases, with 11 bases spanning the gap. This CDR3 has 14 residues. CDR3 region: CASSGQTSSYEQYF. The CDR3 bases are TGTGCCAGCAGCGGACAGACGAGCTCCTACGAGCAGTACTTC.

CDR3 residues: CASRRRGRGPEKETQYF. The CDR3 coding sequence is TGTGCCAGCAGGCGAAGGGGACGGGGGCCCGAAAAAGAGACCCAGTACTTC. The chain is built from TRBV4-2 and TRBJ2-5; either TRBD1 or TRBD2 may supply D (6 bases each). CDR1 is LGHNA and CDR2 is YNFKEQ in the germline V gene. CDR3 length: 17 amino acids. V was shortened by 6 bases and J by 3 bases, with 23 bases between the two germline ends.

This sequence joins TRBV27 and TRBJ1-1; possibly TRBD1 for D (6 bases). The length of the CDR3 is 15 residues. Germline V lookup: CDR1 MNHEY, CDR2 SMNVEV (reference sequence). Between the trimmed V and J ends, which lost 7 bases and 1 base, there was a span of 16 bases. Here the CDR3 reads CASKNDRLGNTEAFF. For the CDR3, the DNA is TGTGCCAGCAAGAATGACAGGTTGGGGAACACTGAAGCTTTCTTT.

The rearrangement links TRBV14 to TRBJ1-2; weak D call: TRBD1 (5 bases). V gave up 1 base and J gave up 8 bases, with 11 bases separating them. The CDR3 is 13 amino acids. Germline values: CDR1 SGHDN, CDR2 FVKESK. The CDR3 sequence: CASSQVSGYGYTF. The CDR3 DNA reads as TGTGCCAGCAGCCAAGTCTCAGGGTACGGCTACACCTTC.

This chain joins TRBV6-6 and TRBJ1-5, with TRBD1 matching 8 bases. The V and J ends lost 7 bases and 7 bases, in that order; junction bases with no gene match: 12. The length of the CDR3 is 15 residues. Germline CDR1 MNHNY, CDR2 SVGAGI (reference sequence). The CDR3 loop is CASTRGGQVGQPQHF. The CDR3 nucleotides read TGTGCCAGCACCAGGGGGGGACAGGTTGGACAGCCCCAGCATTTT.

This chain uses TRBV27 with TRBJ1-5, with 8 bases fitting TRBD1. Germline V gene data show CDR1 as MNHEY and CDR2 as SMNVEV (reference sequence). This CDR3 contains 13 residues. V gave up 6 bases and J gave up 5 bases; unmatched junction bases: 3. CDR3 DNA: TGTGCCAGCAGGACACAGGGGGATCAGCCCCAGCATTTT. It translates to CASRTQGDQPQHF.

The CDR3 DNA reads as TGTGCCAGTAGTTTATATGCAGGGGGCTCCTACAATGAGCAGTTCTTC. It translates to CASSLYAGGSYNEQFF. The chain uses TRBV19 and TRBJ2-1; 7 nucleotides line up with TRBD1. The V gene's germline CDR1 is LNHDA and CDR2 SQIVND (reference sequence). Unmatched junction bases numbered 7, after V lost 5 bases and J lost 0 bases. The CDR3 length is 16 residues. Full variable domain (remainder filled in from reference TRBV19 and TRBJ2-1): DGGITQSPKYLFRKEGQNVTLSCEQNLNHDAMYWYRQDPGQGLRLIYYSQIVNDFQKGDIAEGYSVSREKKESFPLTVTSAQKNPTAFYLCASSLYAGGSYNEQFFGPGTRLTVL.

The rearrangement uses TRBV7-2 and TRBJ2-7; 14 bases align to TRBD2. V lost 5 bases to trimming and J lost 7 bases; unmatched junction nucleotides: 13. Germline assignment: CDR1 SGHTA and CDR2 FQGNSA. The CDR3 has 17 amino acids. CDR3 loop: CASSPTGLAGAGREQYF. The CDR3 DNA follows: TGTGCCAGCAGCCCCACGGGACTAGCGGGGGCGGGGAGGGAGCAGTACTTC.

The chain joins TRBV2 to TRBJ1-1, with 11 nucleotides matching TRBD1. The J segment lost 2 bases and the V segment lost 7 bases, leaving 9 bases of the junction unmatched. The CDR3 has 16 residues. In germline, CDR1 is SNHLY, CDR2 FYNNEI. DNA of the CDR3: TGTGCCAGCACTTCCGGGACAGGGGGAGAAAACACTGAAGCTTTCTTT. Translating gives CASTSGTGGENTEAFF.

The rearrangement joins TRBV30 to TRBJ1-5; D unclear. Trimming stripped 0 bases from V and 1 base from J, with 7 bases between. Germline assignment: CDR1 GTSNPN and CDR2 SVGIG (reference sequence). The length of the CDR3 is 14 residues. Here the CDR3 DNA reads TGTGCCTGGAGTGTACTCAGCAGCAATCAGCCCCAGCATTTT. Amino acids: CAWSVLSSNQPQHF.

This chain uses TRBV5-5 with TRBJ1-5; possible D gene TRBD1, 5 bases. Germline-derived CDR1 and CDR2 are SGHKS and YYEKEE (reference sequence). V was cut by 1 base and J by 1 base, with 6 bases left in between. This CDR3 has 14 amino acids. The CDR3: CASSLRDSNQPQHF. As DNA, the CDR3 is TGTGCCAGCAGCTTGAGGGACAGCAATCAGCCCCAGCATTTT.

This clone was detected once. The chain joins TRBV11-2 to TRBJ2-7, with D possibly TRBD1 on 6 matching bases. This CDR3 is 15 amino acids long. V lost 6 bases and J 0 bases, leaving 15 bases between the germline ends. The germline V gene has CDR1 SGHAT and CDR2 FQNNGV. The CDR3: CASSSTGFHSYEQYF. CDR3 nucleotides: TGTGCCAGCAGTTCCACAGGGTTTCACTCCTACGAGCAGTACTTC.

The chain joins TRBV18 to TRBJ2-5, with D perhaps assigned TRBD1 or TRBD2 (5 bases each). The V gene's germline CDR1 is KGHSH and CDR2 LQKENI. The CDR3 loop spans 15 amino acids. The V end lost 0 bases, the J end lost 5 bases, and 13 bases lay between the germline ends. The DNA for the CDR3 is TGTGCCAGCTCACCACCGAACGGGGCTGGGGAGACCCAGTACTTC. It yields the protein CASSPPNGAGETQYF.

The sample holds a few counts of this clone. The chain is built from TRBV27 and TRBJ1-1, with D perhaps TRBD1 (5 bases). Germline CDR1 and CDR2: MNHEY and SMNVEV (reference sequence). Trimming removed 1 base from V and 5 bases from J, with 14 bases in between. The CDR3 runs 15 residues. The CDR3 DNA reads TGTGCCAGCAGTTTATTTGGGGCTGTGGGAACTGAAGCTTTCTTT. Encoded protein: CASSLFGAVGTEAFF.

The chain couples TRBV7-2 to TRBJ2-7, with D tentatively TRBD2 (7 bases). This CDR3 region has 14 residues. V shed 3 bases and J shed 1 base, with 10 bases lying between them. From germline, CDR1 is SGHTA and CDR2 FQGNSA. The CDR3 coding sequence is TGTGCCAGCAGCTTTGAGGGGGGGTCCTACGAGCAGTACTTC. Protein: CASSFEGGSYEQYF.

The J gene is TRBJ2-7, the V gene TRBV5-1; 10 bases fit TRBD2. The length of the CDR3 is 17 residues. Germline V CDR1 and CDR2: SGHRS, YFSETQ. V shed 3 bases and J 0 bases; nucleotides not matched to a gene: 9. The CDR3 sequence: CASSYKLAGTTSYEQYF. In DNA form, the CDR3 reads TGCGCCAGCAGCTACAAACTAGCGGGAACCACCTCCTACGAGCAGTACTTC.

The V call is TRBV5-4, the J call TRBJ1-1; tentative D call: TRBD1 (6 bases). CDR1 and CDR2 (germline): SGHNT, YYREEE (reference sequence). V dropped 4 bases and J dropped 0 bases, with 16 bases sitting between them. The CDR3 runs 16 residues. The CDR3 DNA is TGTGCCAGCAGCCCCCATCCGGGGGCGGTGAACACTGAAGCTTTCTTT. Protein sequence: CASSPHPGAVNTEAFF.

J is TRBJ1-3 and V is TRBV28; TRBD1 matches 10 bases. CDR3 size: 16 residues. V was clipped by 6 bases and J by 0 bases; unmatched bases: 5. CDR1 is MDHEN, CDR2 SYDVKM, per germline. The CDR3 DNA follows: TGTGCCAGCAGCGACCGGACAGGGGGCTCTGGAAACACCATATATTTT. Its protein product is CASSDRTGGSGNTIYF.

V and J are TRBV20-1 and TRBJ2-5; 8 nucleotides align to TRBD2. CDR3 length: 14 residues. The ends lost 3 bases at V and 1 base at J; junction bases unmatched: 4. Germline CDR1 reads DFQATT; CDR2 reads SNEGSKA (reference sequence). This chain's CDR3 is CSASLGLAQETQYF. The CDR3 region has the DNA TGCAGTGCTAGTCTAGGACTAGCCCAAGAGACCCAGTACTTC.

The chain combines TRBV5-1 with TRBJ2-7; 8 bases are a match to TRBD2. Germline trimming cut 0 bases from V and 3 bases from J; bases unmatched to any gene: 11. CDR1 and CDR2 (germline): SGHRS, YFSETQ. The CDR3 length is 17 residues. The DNA for the CDR3 is TGCGCCAGCAGCTTGGCGGGGAGTAGCGGGACCGACTACGAGCAGTACTTC. Translated, it gives CASSLAGSSGTDYEQYF.

The chain couples TRBV9 to TRBJ2-3, with 10 bases that match TRBD2. This CDR3 has 16 residues. CDR1 and CDR2 (germline): SGDLS, YYNGEE. The ends lost 0 bases at V and 4 bases at J; junction bases unmatched: 5. CDR3 sequence reads: CASSVEAGGRPDTQYF. In DNA form, the CDR3 reads TGTGCCAGCAGCGTAGAAGCGGGGGGGCGCCCAGATACGCAGTATTTT.

The chain has TRBV7-3 and TRBJ1-1; perhaps TRBD1 as D (5 bases). CDR3 length equals 13 residues. The V and J ends lost 3 bases and 4 bases respectively, with 9 bases between them. CDR1 SGHTA and CDR2 FQGTGA come from the germline V gene. CDR3 in DNA: TGTGCCAGCAGCTTCCAGGGTGCCACTGAAGCTTTCTTT. Its protein product is CASSFQGATEAFF.

The chain is built from TRBV28 and TRBJ2-1; no clear D. Trimming pared 5 bases from V and 0 bases from J, leaving 17 bases between. Germline V CDR1 and CDR2: MDHEN, SYDVKM. This CDR3 spans 17 amino acids. For the CDR3, the DNA is TGTGCCAGCAGTCCCCGGGTAGGGTTCCTCTCCTACAATGAGCAGTTCTTC. Translated, it gives CASSPRVGFLSYNEQFF.

This sequence joins TRBV25-1 and TRBJ2-7; D is undetermined. The CDR3 sequence is 16 residues long. Trimming cost V 1 base and J 3 bases, with 16 bases left between them. CDR1 is MGHDK, CDR2 SYGVNS, per germline. CDR3 nucleotide sequence: TGTGCCAGCAGTGAATCTGGCGCCGTCGGTTACTACGAGCAGTACTTC. This gives the protein CASSESGAVGYYEQYF.

The V gene is TRBV6-2 or TRBV6-3, the J gene TRBJ2-1; 8 nucleotides match TRBD2. The germline V gene has CDR1 MNHEY and CDR2 SVGEGT. Losses at the gene ends were 2 bases for V and 6 bases for J; bases not matched to a gene: 9. This CDR3 has 16 amino acids. CDR3 sequence (DNA): TGTGCCAGCAGTTACCCGAGGACTAGCAATAGCAATGAGCAGTTCTTC. This encodes CASSYPRTSNSNEQFF.